This T cell receptor (beta chain) stems from a study of CD8+CD57+ T cells in acquired aplastic anemia. Study at large: Recorded DNA amounts for sorted CD4+ and CD8+ cells had an average of 3.2 ug.

The study profiled TCR beta VDJ and CDR3 using genomic DNA as template. From the reads, TCRdb called clonotypes with MiXCR, one entry per CDR3 protein. In the table there are 200,000 to 250,000 distinct CDR3 sequences, approximately 57% of which are singletons. Trimming stripped 5 bases from V and 0 bases from J, with 12 bases between. This CDR3 is built from 15 residues. Germline lookup yields CDR1 KGHDR and CDR2 SFDVKD. The rearrangement joins TRBV24-1 to TRBJ2-5; D possibly corresponds to TRBD1 (6 bases). This sequence was found in a human donor in good health. The sequenced sample was sorted CD4+, CD8+, or CD8+CD57+ T cells (not recorded which) from PBMCs. For the CDR3, the DNA is TGTGCCACCAGTGGCACACAGGGCTACCAAGAGACCCAGTACTTC. Protein: CATSGTQGYQETQYF.